The next 7 T cell receptor beta chains were all read from a single sample in a study of technical replicates of blood from several donors. Method: immunoSEQ multiplex PCR; TCRdb's copy keeps in-frame clones and lacks some. The data contain 80,000 to 95,000 clones, roughly 94% of them singletons. Sequencing used T cells isolated from PBMCs. The receptors here all came from a human donor in good health.

V and J are TRBV2 and TRBJ2-2; D unresolved. The germline CDR1 and CDR2 sequences are SNHLY and FYNNEI. V lost 6 bases, J lost 0 bases, and 11 bases lay in between. The CDR3 consists of 15 residues. The CDR3 bases are TGTGCCAGCAGAGCTTTAACAGCGAACACCGGGGAGCTGTTTTTT. Amino acids: CASRALTANTGELFF.

The chain couples TRBV27 to TRBJ2-2; 9 bases line up with TRBD1. Trimming took 1 base from V and 4 from J; bases not matched to a gene: 10. This CDR3 has 18 residues. Germline V lookup: CDR1 MNHEY, CDR2 SMNVEV (reference sequence). The CDR3 DNA sequence: TGTGCCAGCAGTTTATATTCCCGGGACAGGGATTCCACCGGGGAGCTGTTTTTT. It yields the protein CASSLYSRDRDSTGELFF.

This CDR3 is CASTQIPQFNQPQHF. DNA of the CDR3: TGTGCCAGCACCCAAATTCCGCAGTTCAATCAGCCCCAGCATTTT. The V call is TRBV2, the J call TRBJ1-5; D is unresolved. The CDR3 loop spans 15 amino acids. The germline gives CDR1 SNHLY, CDR2 FYNNEI. V lost 7 bases, J lost 3 bases, and 16 bases lay in between.

CDR3: CASSSFGGGITDTQYF. In DNA form, the CDR3 reads TGTGCCAGCAGCTCCTTTGGGGGGGGAATTACAGATACGCAGTATTTT. The chain combines TRBV11-3 with TRBJ2-3; 7 nucleotides line up with TRBD2. The CDR3 length is 16 residues. CDR1 SGHNT and CDR2 YENEEA come from the germline V gene. The V and J ends lost 4 bases and 3 bases, in that order; junction bases with no gene match: 10.

This chain uses TRBV7-9 with TRBJ2-7; TRBD2 agrees at 12 bases. Germline assignment: CDR1 SEHNR and CDR2 FQNEAQ (reference sequence). The CDR3 is 16 residues long. V was pared by 5 bases and J by 4 bases, with 9 bases of the junction left unmatched. CDR3 sequence reads: CASSPRLAGEVYEQYF. DNA for the CDR3: TGTGCCAGCAGCCCTAGACTAGCGGGAGAGGTATACGAGCAGTACTTC. The complete variable domain, with remaining parts taken from reference TRBV7-9 and TRBJ2-7, reads DTGVSQNPRHKITKRGQNVTFRCDPISEHNRLYWYRQTLGQGPEFLTYFQNEAQLEKSRLLSDRFSAERPKGSFSTLEIQRTEQGDSAMYLCASSPRLAGEVYEQYFGPGTRLTVT.

The J gene is TRBJ2-2, the V gene TRBV5-1, with D perhaps matching TRBD1 (5 bases). Germline lookup yields CDR1 SGHRS and CDR2 YFSETQ. The CDR3 extends over 15 amino acids. The V end was cut by 2 bases, the J end by 1 base, with 9 bases between. CDR3 sequence: CASSFDSRNTGELFF. The CDR3 region has the DNA TGCGCCAGCAGCTTCGACAGCCGGAACACCGGGGAGCTGTTTTTT.

The chain is built from TRBV6-6 and TRBJ1-2; 7 nucleotides match TRBD1. Per germline, CDR1 MNHNY and CDR2 SVGAGI (reference sequence). The V and J ends lost 6 bases and 2 bases, in that order; junction bases with no gene match: 9. There are 15 residues in the CDR3. CDR3 in DNA: TGTGCCAGCAGCCCCAAGGCGACAGGGAACTATGGCTACACCTTC. It yields the protein CASSPKATGNYGYTF.